This passage covers 20 T cell receptor beta chains from one sample sequenced in a study of cytomegalovirus exposure and HLA in healthy donors. Researchers ran the PCR with 60 Vbeta and 13 Jbeta primers. Repertoires were generated with immunoSEQ multiplex PCR, while TCRdb's copy carries only in-frame clones and drops some. The data show approximately 75,000 clones, 84% seen once. Sequencing was carried out using PBMCs. The receptors come from a man between 65 and 85 years old in good health and CMV-seropositive.

The chain couples TRBV9 to TRBJ2-1; 11 nucleotides agree with TRBD2. The CDR3 contains 16 residues. Germline V lookup: CDR1 SGDLS, CDR2 YYNGEE. The V segment lost 3 bases and the J segment 6 bases; nucleotides outside the gene matches: 8. CDR3 region: CASSASGTSGPNEQFF. The CDR3 bases are TGTGCCAGCAGCGCCTCCGGGACTAGCGGCCCCAATGAGCAGTTCTTC.

V is TRBV29-1 and J is TRBJ2-5, with a weak D call TRBD2 (7 bases). CDR1 is SQVTM, CDR2 ANQGSEA, per germline. Trimming pared 4 bases from V and 2 bases from J, leaving 14 bases between. This CDR3 has 14 residues. In DNA form, the CDR3 reads TGCAGCGTTGGGGGGGCTAGCGGACAAGAGACCCAGTACTTC. The encoded protein is CSVGGASGQETQYF.

The J gene is TRBJ1-1, the V gene TRBV13; D uncertain. The CDR3 extends over 14 amino acids. Germline V gene sequence: CDR1 PRHDT, CDR2 FYEKMQ (reference sequence). With 3 bases removed from V and 1 base from J, the gap between germline ends came to 9 bases. The CDR3: CASSFLRKNTEAFF. CDR3 sequence (DNA): TGTGCCAGCAGCTTCCTGCGGAAGAACACTGAAGCTTTCTTT.

Remarks on this clone: Other DNA sequences from this sample encode an identical CDR3 as well. The chain carries TRBV5-1 and TRBJ2-5; D remains ambiguous. Germline-derived CDR1 and CDR2 are SGHRS and YFSETQ. V lost 0 bases and J lost 2, with 8 bases in between. The length of the CDR3 is 14 residues. CDR3 in DNA: TGCGCCAGCAGCTTGGGTCAGGCGCAAGAGACCCAGTACTTC. It is translated as CASSLGQAQETQYF.

This chain's CDR3 is CASTLTGLSSTDTQYF. CDR3 bases: TGTGCCAGCACCCTAACGGGACTCTCTAGCACAGATACGCAGTATTTT. This chain uses TRBV9 with TRBJ2-3, with D tentatively TRBD2 (6 bases). This CDR3 comprises 16 residues. Germline V gene sequence: CDR1 SGDLS, CDR2 YYNGEE. The V and J ends lost 6 bases and 0 bases respectively, with 17 bases between them.

The chain joins TRBV10-1 to TRBJ2-3; a possible D gene is TRBD2 (7 bases). The germline CDR1 and CDR2 sequences are WNHNN and SYGVQD (reference sequence). V was cut by 4 bases and J by 7 bases, with 18 bases left in between. This CDR3 is 15 amino acids long. CDR3 sequence (DNA): TGCGCCAGCAGTGGCGAAGGCGGGGGCCTTTATACGCAGTATTTT. Its protein is CASSGEGGGLYTQYF.

The chain employs TRBV6-1 and TRBJ1-2; tentative D call: TRBD1 (5 bases). Trimming removed 4 bases at V and 5 bases at J, with 8 bases between. Germline CDR1 is MNHNS and CDR2 is SASEGT. The CDR3 spans 12 residues. In DNA form, the CDR3 reads TGTGCCAGCAGTGTTGGGACTTATGGCTACACCTTC. Translation gives CASSVGTYGYTF.

This chain connects TRBV6-4 to TRBJ1-5; 8 bases match TRBD1. The V segment lost 3 bases and the J segment 7 bases; nucleotides outside the gene matches: 5. This CDR3 contains 14 residues. The germline V gene has CDR1 MRHNA and CDR2 SNTAGT. The CDR3: CASSDRQGRQPQHF. The CDR3 region has the DNA TGTGCCAGCAGTGATAGACAGGGGCGCCAGCCCCAGCATTTT.

This clone was counted once. This chain links TRBV7-6 with TRBJ2-2; D uncertain. Germline V gives CDR1 SGHVS, CDR2 FNYEAQ. This CDR3 is 13 amino acids long. Trimming cost V 5 bases and J 8 bases, with 12 bases left between them. Here the CDR3 reads CASSARFSGELFF. CDR3 nucleotide sequence: TGTGCCAGCAGCGCGAGATTTAGTGGGGAGCTGTTTTTT.

V and J are TRBV30 and TRBJ1-4; 8 nucleotides line up with TRBD1. Germline V CDR1 and CDR2: GTSNPN, SVGIG (reference sequence). The CDR3 contains 14 residues. Trimming removed 3 bases from V and 5 bases from J; junction bases left unmatched: 5. The CDR3 DNA reads TGTGCCTGGAGCCCAGGGGGCAGAAATGAAAAACTGTTTTTT. Translated, it gives CAWSPGGRNEKLFF.

The gene calls are TRBV6-5 and TRBJ2-3; D gene uncertain. This CDR3 is 12 amino acids long. Per germline, CDR1 MNHEY and CDR2 SVGAGI. V lost 5 bases and J lost 5, with 8 bases in between. The CDR3 sequence: CASSPSRDTQYF. As DNA, the CDR3 is TGTGCCAGCAGTCCCTCCCGAGATACGCAGTATTTT.

The rearrangement uses TRBV21-1 and TRBJ1-2; the table's D call, TRBD1, has no DNA check behind it. TRBV21-1 is a recognized pseudogene. This CDR3 comprises 15 residues. The CDR3, as DNA: TGTGCCAGCAGCAAATGGGCTTTAAACAGGGGTAGCTACGCCTTC. Its translation: CASSKWALNRGSYAF.

The V gene is TRBV7-9, the J gene TRBJ2-5; 9 positions match TRBD1. Trimming took 5 bases from V and 4 from J; bases not matched to a gene: 2. CDR1 and CDR2 from the germline V gene are SEHNR and FQNEAQ (reference sequence). The CDR3 totals 13 residues. The CDR3 is CASSATGGETQYF. CDR3 sequence (DNA): TGTGCCAGCAGCGCGACAGGGGGAGAGACCCAGTACTTC.

The rearrangement uses TRBV9 and TRBJ2-3; the D gene is possibly TRBD2 (6 bases). This CDR3 is built from 14 residues. Germline assignment: CDR1 SGDLS and CDR2 YYNGEE. Deletions cut 0 bases from V and 5 bases from J, with 10 bases between. The CDR3 loop reads CASSVAGVEDTQYF. CDR3 bases: TGTGCCAGCAGCGTAGCGGGGGTTGAAGATACGCAGTATTTT.

The genes are TRBV6-5 and TRBJ2-2; tentatively, D is TRBD2 (6 bases). This CDR3 comprises 15 residues. CDR1 is MNHEY and CDR2 is SVGAGI in the germline V gene. Trimming took off 6 bases at V and 5 bases at J, with 16 bases between the two ends. CDR3 sequence: CASRREMMSTGELFF. The CDR3 nucleotides are TGTGCCAGCAGGCGGGAAATGATGAGTACCGGGGAGCTGTTTTTT.

The rearrangement joins TRBV7-7 to TRBJ2-5; 8 bases map to TRBD2. Germline CDR1 reads SSHAT; CDR2 reads FNYEAQ (reference sequence). After removal of 1 base from V and 10 bases from J, the junction contained 5 bases not matched to a gene. The CDR3 has 13 residues. In nucleotides, the CDR3 is TGTGCCAGCAGCTTAGGTCGGGGGGGGGACCAGTACTTC. Amino acids: CASSLGRGGDQYF. Variable domain in full (rest from reference TRBV7-7 and TRBJ2-5): GAGVSQSPRYKVTKRGQDVTLRCDPISSHATLYWYQQALGQGPEFLTYFNYEAQPDKSGLPSDRFSAERPEGSISTLTIQRTEQRDSAMYRCASSLGRGGDQYFGPGTRLLVL.

The J gene is TRBJ2-7, the V gene TRBV20-1; a possible D gene is TRBD1 (5 bases). The CDR3 has 11 amino acids. Germline-derived CDR1 and CDR2 are DFQATT and SNEGSKA (reference sequence). V was clipped by 6 bases and J by 2 bases, with 8 bases between them. In DNA form, the CDR3 reads TGCAGTGCCGGACAAACCTACGAGCAGTACTTC. Protein: CSAGQTYEQYF.

J is TRBJ1-1 and V is TRBV28; 7 bases match TRBD1. After removal of 4 bases from V and 1 base from J, the junction contained 9 bases not matched to a gene. This CDR3 region has 16 residues. Germline CDR1 reads MDHEN; CDR2 reads SYDVKM. In DNA form, the CDR3 reads TGTGCCAGCAGTTCATGGGACAGCAAATCGAACACTGAAGCTTTCTTT. This codes for CASSSWDSKSNTEAFF.

This clone was detected only a few times. This sequence joins TRBV10-3 and TRBJ2-7, with TRBD2 matching 10 bases. The CDR3 is 16 amino acids. Per germline, CDR1 ENHRY and CDR2 SYGVKD. V was clipped by 2 bases and J by 5 bases; unmatched bases: 9. CDR3 bases: TGTGCCATCAGTGAGCCCCACGCTAGCGGGAGCGACGAGCAGTACTTC. Its protein product is CAISEPHASGSDEQYF.

This chain links TRBV19 with TRBJ2-7, with D perhaps matching TRBD2 (5 bases). This CDR3 contains 14 residues. The germline V and J ends were trimmed by 3 bases and 1 base, with 10 bases remaining between them. In germline, CDR1 is LNHDA, CDR2 SQIVND (reference sequence). The CDR3 sequence is CASSIGLVSYEQYF. CDR3 DNA: TGTGCCAGTAGTATTGGACTCGTGTCCTACGAGCAGTACTTC.